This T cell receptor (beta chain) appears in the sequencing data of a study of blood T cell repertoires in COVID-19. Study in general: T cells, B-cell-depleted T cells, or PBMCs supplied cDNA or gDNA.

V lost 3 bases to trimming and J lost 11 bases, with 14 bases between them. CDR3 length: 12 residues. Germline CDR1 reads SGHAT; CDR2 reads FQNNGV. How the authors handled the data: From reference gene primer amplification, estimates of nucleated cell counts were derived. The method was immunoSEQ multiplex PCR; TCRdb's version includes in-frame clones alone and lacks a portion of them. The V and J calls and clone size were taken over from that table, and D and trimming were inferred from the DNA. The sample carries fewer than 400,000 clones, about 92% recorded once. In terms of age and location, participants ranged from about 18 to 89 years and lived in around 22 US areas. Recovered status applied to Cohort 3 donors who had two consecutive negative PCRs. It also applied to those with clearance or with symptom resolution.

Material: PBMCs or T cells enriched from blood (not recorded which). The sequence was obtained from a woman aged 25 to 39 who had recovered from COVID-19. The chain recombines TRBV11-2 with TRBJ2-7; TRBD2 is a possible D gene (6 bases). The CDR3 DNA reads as TGTGCCAGCAGCTTGAGAGGGAGGATGGAGTACTTC. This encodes CASSLRGRMEYF.